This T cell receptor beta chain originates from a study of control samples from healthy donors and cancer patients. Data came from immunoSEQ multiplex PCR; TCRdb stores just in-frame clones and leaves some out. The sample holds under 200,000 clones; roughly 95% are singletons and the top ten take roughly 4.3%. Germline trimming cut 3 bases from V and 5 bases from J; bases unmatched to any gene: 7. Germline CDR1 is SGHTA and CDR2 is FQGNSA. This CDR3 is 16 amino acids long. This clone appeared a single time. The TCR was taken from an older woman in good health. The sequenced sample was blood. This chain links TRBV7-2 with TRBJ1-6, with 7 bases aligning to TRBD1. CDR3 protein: CASSFGRGRNNSPLHF. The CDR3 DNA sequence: TGTGCCAGCAGCTTCGGAAGGGGGCGGAATAATTCACCCCTCCACTTT.